The 27 T cell receptor beta chains given below trace back to one sample, sequenced in a study of T cell responses to AZD1222 COVID-19 vaccine (dated by TCRdb to the early 2020s). The protocol used for the library was the immunoSEQ multiplex PCR assay. The table was pulled from immuneACCESS by TCRdb, which kept in-frame rearrangements only. Such tables lose some clones; where checked, under half of the loss comes from unresolved V genes, and the rest has no known cause. The sample yields around 61,000 clones; approximately 85% were counted once. Around 16% of the sample is in the top ten clones. The time point tag for this specimen amounts to: baseline before first vaccination. The sequencing used peripheral blood, collected on day 0 of AZD1222 vaccination. The receptors shown here come from an adult in good health.

The chain employs TRBV27 and TRBJ1-1; 7 positions agree with TRBD1. The V gene end was trimmed by 5 bases and the J gene end by 0 bases; junction bases not matched to a gene: 9. This CDR3 is built from 16 residues. CDR1 is MNHEY, CDR2 SMNVEV, per germline (reference sequence). The CDR3 DNA is TGTGCCAGCAGTCCCGACAGGGAGCCCATGAACACTGAAGCTTTCTTT. This gives the protein CASSPDREPMNTEAFF.

This clone was seen more than once but under ten times. J is TRBJ2-3 and V is TRBV11-2; D ambiguous. Germline V gene data show CDR1 as SGHAT and CDR2 as FQNNGV. This CDR3 is 15 amino acids long. V lost 5 bases, J lost 2 bases, and 14 bases lay in between. This chain's CDR3 is CASSAGGSPTDTQYF. The CDR3 DNA reads TGTGCCAGCAGCGCCGGTGGCAGCCCCACAGATACGCAGTATTTT.

V usage is TRBV6-1 and J usage is TRBJ1-2; D gene uncertain. V was trimmed by 2 bases and J by 7 bases, leaving 5 bases between them. There are 11 residues in the CDR3. Germline V CDR1 and CDR2: MNHNS, SASEGT. In nucleotides, the CDR3 is TGTGCCAGCAGTGAATTGTTTGGCTACACCTTC. It specifies CASSELFGYTF.

This chain connects TRBV6-5 to TRBJ2-1, with 9 nucleotides matching TRBD1. Germline V lookup: CDR1 MNHEY, CDR2 SVGAGI. Trimming removed 7 bases from V and 7 bases from J; junction bases left unmatched: 8. The CDR3 is made up of 14 amino acids. CDR3 in amino acids: CASTPPDRGNEQFF. As DNA, the CDR3 is TGTGCCAGCACCCCTCCGGACAGGGGAAATGAGCAGTTCTTC.

The chain carries TRBV7-9 and TRBJ2-5, with no clear D. CDR1 and CDR2 from the germline V gene are SEHNR and FQNEAQ (reference sequence). Trimming removed 5 bases at V and 9 bases at J, with 13 bases between. The CDR3 length is 12 residues. This chain's CDR3 is CASSPKSEAQYF. The CDR3 nucleotides are TGTGCCAGCAGCCCTAAGTCAGAAGCCCAGTACTTC.

CDR3 amino acids: CASSTQETQYF. The CDR3 region has the DNA TGTGCCAGTAGTACCCAAGAGACCCAGTACTTC. The rearrangement uses TRBV19 and TRBJ2-5; D not certain. The length of the CDR3 is 11 residues. Germline CDR1 LNHDA, CDR2 SQIVND (reference sequence). V was pared by 4 bases and J by 1 base, with 1 base between.

V and J are TRBV5-6 and TRBJ2-5; a weak D match, TRBD1 (5 bases). Germline V lookup: CDR1 SGHDT, CDR2 YYEEEE. This CDR3 comprises 15 residues. V dropped 4 bases and J dropped 1 base, with 14 bases sitting between them. The CDR3 bases are TGTGCCAGCAGCGAACTCCGAGACAGCCAAGAGACCCAGTACTTC. Protein product: CASSELRDSQETQYF.

This sequence joins TRBV19 and TRBJ2-7; 10 nucleotides line up with TRBD1. The CDR3 covers 13 residues. Per the germline V gene, CDR1 is LNHDA and CDR2 is SQIVND (reference sequence). The junction had 5 bases not matched to a gene; V was cut back by 8 bases and J by 4 bases. For the CDR3, the DNA is TGTGCCAGTTCCCGGGACAGGGGTTACGAGCAGTACTTC. This translates into CASSRDRGYEQYF.

The chain joins TRBV10-3 to TRBJ2-2; possible D gene TRBD1, 5 bases. This CDR3 spans 14 amino acids. Germline V gene data show CDR1 as ENHRY and CDR2 as SYGVKD. The V and J ends lost 5 bases and 3 bases respectively, with 10 bases between them. CDR3: CAISKGQDTGELFF. The CDR3 region has the DNA TGTGCCATCAGTAAGGGGCAGGACACCGGGGAGCTGTTTTTT.

The V and J genes are TRBV19 and TRBJ2-5; no clear D. Trimming removed 3 bases at V and 3 bases at J, with 11 bases between. CDR1 and CDR2 (germline): LNHDA, SQIVND (reference sequence). This CDR3 is built from 14 residues. The CDR3 DNA reads as TGTGCCAGTAGTATTAATCCCCGAGAAGAGACCCAGTACTTC. It translates to CASSINPREETQYF.

Concerning this clone itself: This CDR3 is also generated by other DNA sequences in the sample. This sequence joins TRBV9 and TRBJ2-3; D is ambiguous. This CDR3 has 14 residues. Germline CDR1 reads SGDLS; CDR2 reads YYNGEE. V was shortened by 0 bases and J by 2 bases, with 7 bases between the two germline ends. The CDR3 coding sequence is TGTGCCAGCAGCGTAGGGCAGCTCACAGATACGCAGTATTTT. Translated, it gives CASSVGQLTDTQYF.

The rearrangement uses TRBV7-8 and TRBJ1-2; D is perhaps TRBD1 (6 bases). This CDR3 spans 12 amino acids. The germline V gene encodes CDR1 SGHVS and CDR2 FQNEAQ. V was cut by 5 bases and J by 5 bases, with 9 bases left in between. This CDR3 is CASSPQGYGYTF. The CDR3 DNA reads TGTGCCAGCAGCCCCCAGGGGTATGGCTACACCTTC.

J is TRBJ2-3 and V is TRBV4-1; 9 bases map to TRBD1. V gave up 4 bases and J gave up 4 bases; unmatched junction bases: 9. There are 16 residues in the CDR3. Looked up from germline, CDR1 is MGHRA and CDR2 is YSYEKL. The CDR3 loop is CASSPGQGRGPDTQYF. In nucleotides, the CDR3 is TGCGCCAGCAGCCCCGGACAGGGGAGAGGCCCAGATACGCAGTATTTT.

This chain connects TRBV5-4 to TRBJ2-3; 12 bases map to TRBD2. This CDR3 contains 15 residues. CDR1 is SGHNT, CDR2 YYREEE, per germline (reference sequence). The trim removed 10 bases at V and 2 bases at J, leaving 8 bases unmatched. CDR3 protein: CAGGTSGSYTDTQYF. CDR3 nucleotide sequence: TGTGCCGGAGGGACTAGCGGGTCCTACACAGATACGCAGTATTTT.

The chain carries TRBV7-9 and TRBJ2-2; possible D gene TRBD1, 6 bases. From germline, CDR1 is SEHNR and CDR2 FQNEAQ (reference sequence). Trimming removed 3 bases at V and 5 bases at J, with 10 bases between. This CDR3 region has 14 residues. CDR3 region: CASSLDSLTGELFF. CDR3 coding DNA: TGTGCCAGCAGCTTGGACAGCCTAACCGGGGAGCTGTTTTTT. Together with reference TRBV7-9 and TRBJ2-2, the CDR3 gives the full variable domain: DTGVSQNPRHKITKRGQNVTFRCDPISEHNRLYWYRQTLGQGPEFLTYFQNEAQLEKSRLLSDRFSAERPKGSFSTLEIQRTEQGDSAMYLCASSLDSLTGELFFGEGSRLTVL.

The chain links TRBV25-1 to TRBJ2-1, with a possible D match to TRBD1 (5 bases). CDR1 MGHDK and CDR2 SYGVNS come from the germline V gene. This CDR3 is built from 13 residues. Trimming shortened V by 2 bases and J by 8 bases, and 10 bases separated the two germline ends. The CDR3 protein is CASSEERGDEQFF. CDR3 in DNA: TGTGCCAGCAGTGAAGAAAGGGGTGATGAGCAGTTCTTC.

V and J are TRBV11-2 and TRBJ2-1; no clear D. V lost 6 bases to trimming and J lost 5 bases, with 8 bases between them. CDR3 length: 12 residues. Germline lookup yields CDR1 SGHAT and CDR2 FQNNGV. CDR3 sequence reads: CASRYNDNEQFF. CDR3 sequence (DNA): TGTGCCAGCAGGTACAACGACAATGAGCAGTTCTTC. The variable domain in full, completed from reference TRBV11-2 and TRBJ2-1, reads EAGVAQSPRYKIIEKRQSVAFWCNPISGHATLYWYQQILGQGPKLLIQFQNNGVVDDSQLPKDRFSAERLKGVDSTLKIQPAKLEDSAVYLCASRYNDNEQFFGPGTRLTVL.

The chain has TRBV20-1 and TRBJ1-4; D unclear. Trimming pared 3 bases from V and 5 bases from J, leaving 13 bases between. The length of the CDR3 is 14 residues. Germline CDR1 and CDR2: DFQATT and SNEGSKA (reference sequence). Here the CDR3 reads CSASRAPRNEKLFF. The CDR3 DNA follows: TGCAGTGCTAGTAGGGCCCCCAGAAATGAAAAACTGTTTTTT.

This sequence joins TRBV28 and TRBJ2-2; 10 bases line up with TRBD1. Germline CDR1 MDHEN, CDR2 SYDVKM. V shed 3 bases and J 5 bases; nucleotides not matched to a gene: 6. The CDR3 loop spans 16 amino acids. The CDR3 region is CASSFDRGLRTGELFF. The CDR3 nucleotides are TGTGCCAGCAGTTTCGACAGGGGGCTTCGAACCGGGGAGCTGTTTTTT.

Only a few counts were recorded for this clone. V is TRBV5-1 and J is TRBJ2-2, with TRBD1 matching 8 bases. The length of the CDR3 is 16 residues. Germline CDR1 SGHRS, CDR2 YFSETQ. V was pared by 4 bases and J by 7 bases, with 12 bases of the junction left unmatched. CDR3: CASSDTGTGEVGELFF. DNA for the CDR3: TGCGCCAGCAGCGACACCGGGACAGGAGAAGTCGGGGAGCTGTTTTTT.

This clone has only one observation. The CDR3 DNA reads as TGCGCCAGCAGCTTGTCCCCGGGAAAAGCAGCCGGGGAGCTGTTTTTT. This translates into CASSLSPGKAAGELFF. The rearrangement joins TRBV5-1 to TRBJ2-2, with a possible D match to TRBD2 (5 bases). The V end was cut by 1 base, the J end by 6 bases, with 16 bases between. The CDR3 extends over 16 amino acids. Germline CDR1 and CDR2: SGHRS and YFSETQ.

V is TRBV7-2 and J is TRBJ1-3; no clear D gene. The germline CDR1 and CDR2 sequences are SGHTA and FQGNSA. Deletions cut 1 base from V and 0 bases from J, with 10 bases between. The length of the CDR3 is 16 residues. The DNA for the CDR3 is TGTGCCAGCAGCTTAGTCCGAAGTGCCTCTGGAAACACCATATATTTT. Its translation is CASSLVRSASGNTIYF.

V usage is TRBV19 and J usage is TRBJ2-7, with 8 bases aligning to TRBD2. After removal of 5 bases from V and 8 bases from J, the junction contained 17 bases not matched to a gene. This CDR3 is 16 amino acids long. Germline V gives CDR1 LNHDA, CDR2 SQIVND (reference sequence). DNA for the CDR3: TGTGCCAGTAGTGGGGGCCGGGGGGGACGCCTTGCTAAGCAGTACTTC. It codes for CASSGGRGGRLAKQYF.

This chain's CDR3 is CASRPDRNTEAFF. In nucleotides, the CDR3 is TGTGCCAGCAGACCCGACAGGAACACTGAAGCTTTCTTT. The chain couples TRBV12-3 or TRBV12-4 to TRBJ1-1, with a weak D call TRBD1 (5 bases). The CDR3 consists of 13 residues. The V end lost 6 bases, the J end lost 1 base, and 9 bases lay between the germline ends.

The V gene is TRBV30, the J gene TRBJ2-3; D is perhaps TRBD1 or TRBD2 (5 bases each). V was pared by 4 bases and J by 1 base, with 9 bases between. The length of the CDR3 is 13 residues. CDR1 GTSNPN and CDR2 SVGIG come from the germline V gene (reference sequence). The CDR3 loop is CAWIGAGTDTQYF. For the CDR3, the DNA is TGTGCCTGGATCGGGGCGGGCACAGATACGCAGTATTTT.

The V call is TRBV2, the J call TRBJ1-5; a possible D gene is TRBD1 (5 bases). Trimming took off 6 bases at V and 3 bases at J, with 9 bases between the two ends. Per the germline V gene, CDR1 is SNHLY and CDR2 is FYNNEI. The CDR3 covers 13 residues. Written as DNA, the CDR3 is TGTGCCAGCAGGACAGATACCAATCAGCCCCAGCATTTT. Residues: CASRTDTNQPQHF.

The gene calls are TRBV19 and TRBJ2-1; tentative D call: TRBD2 (5 bases). Deletions cut 6 bases from V and 1 base from J, with 10 bases between. The CDR3 is 14 amino acids. Germline assignment: CDR1 LNHDA and CDR2 SQIVND (reference sequence). The CDR3 DNA reads as TGTGCCAGTAGCCCACTAGGATCCTACAATGAGCAGTTCTTC. It translates to CASSPLGSYNEQFF.